The subject of this entry is one TCR beta chain. A much larger clone sits a single nucleotide away, making a read error possible. Produced via immunoSEQ multiplex PCR; TCRdb's table is partial and in-frame only. Of approximately 430,000 clones listed, roughly 89% are singletons. J lost 7 bases, V lost 3 bases, and 3 bases had no gene match. Germline loops: CDR1 SGHAT, CDR2 FQNNGV. The CDR3 is made up of 13 amino acids. This sample is part of a study of blood T cell repertoires in COVID-19. As for the study in general: Donors in the United States, Italy and Spain gave samples during acute or convalescent COVID-19.

The chain uses TRBV11-2 and TRBJ1-5, with 7 bases aligning to TRBD1. The TCR comes from a woman aged 30 to 39 with active or convalescent COVID-19. Source material: peripheral blood. The CDR3 here is CASSFDREQPQHF. The CDR3 region has the DNA TGTGCCAGCAGCTTCGACAGGGAACAGCCCCAGCATTTT.